The clone carrying this TCR beta chain showed up just once. Its cognate antigen is unknown. Profiling relied on immunoSEQ multiplex PCR, and the TCRdb table lists in-frame clones only, not all of them. Of about 3,800 clones in the sample, about 80% are singletons; the top ten hold 6% to 8%. This specimen belongs to a study of T cell repertoires in ileal Crohn's disease. Whole-study findings and limits: Sorted CD8 T cells held more high-frequency clones than CD4. Compared with non-smokers, active smokers at surgery showed more clonal expansions.

V lost 9 bases to trimming and J lost 1 base, with 16 bases between them. The CDR3 spans 15 residues. Germline CDR1 LNHDA, CDR2 SQIVND (reference sequence). Included were adult ileal or ileocolonic Crohn's patients indicated for ileocolonic resection. V is TRBV19 and J is TRBJ2-1, with D possibly being TRBD2 (5 bases). Specimen: ileal tissue. This TCR came from an adult with Crohn's disease. Here the CDR3 reads CASMIEPGSYNEQFF. The CDR3 DNA reads as TGTGCCAGCATGATTGAGCCGGGGTCCTACAATGAGCAGTTCTTC.